The subject of this entry is one TCR beta chain. The clone's antigen remains unknown. No base quality information exists; no much larger clone differs at one position. A constant-region primer and ProtoScript II reverse transcriptase were used to reverse-transcribe TCRbeta-specific cDNA from roughly 0.55 ug total RNA. Construction of the TCRbeta libraries relied on three nested rounds of multiplex PCR, following a slightly modified ARM-PCR procedure. Sample barcodes and Illumina adapters were added in a final 25-cycle PCR using Deep VentR polymerase. Before sequencing, amplicons between 200 and 500 bp were purified from gel using a QIAquick gel extraction kit. An Illumina HiSeq 2500 was used to sequence the TCRbeta amplicons, generating 250-bp paired-end reads. On the authors' methods: To recover full CDR3 sequences, reads were quality-trimmed using Trimmomatic v0.33 and paired reads were then merged using FLASH v1.2.11. V, D and J germline segments were assigned to the rearranged TCRbeta sequences using MiGEC v1.2.1b. Clonotype statistics and Shannon-Wiener diversity indices were calculated with VDJtools v1.0.0. To cut down on sampling bias, every analysis after diversity analysis relied on just the 250 most abundant clonotypes from each sample. TCRdb redid the processing of the public reads, applying fastp at Q25 and MiXCR, and retained in-frame beta chains. A single entry per CDR3 protein holds the most common genes and DNA from its merged rows. These V and J calls derive from TCRdb rather than the authors' analysis. The sample data list about 350,000 distinct CDR3 sequences, and 65% of these were observed just once. The ten largest account for under 8% of the sample.

This specimen belongs to a study of tumor-infiltrating lymphocytes in primary liver carcinoma (dated by TCRdb to the late 2010s). In terms of the full investigation: Between November 2015 and March 2016, roughly five patients in China with histopathologically diagnosed primary liver carcinoma had their tumors surgically resected. Of the five patients (three men and two women, aged 30 to 69 years), four had hepatocellular carcinoma and one had combined HCC and intrahepatic cholangiocarcinoma. The five patients had tumors staged T1-T3 N0M0, with maximum diameters ranging from roughly 4.2 to 11 cm. Each sample produced about 3.65 to 7.13 million productive TCRbeta reads, and read depth showed no significant difference between tissue types. Across five regions of each liver tumor, along with adjacent normal tissue and blood, the study brought together TCRbeta repertoire sequencing, expression microarrays and whole-exome sequencing. TCRbeta repertoire sequencing covered 35 or so specimens from 5 patients: roughly 25 tumor regions, 5 adjacent noncancerous liver tissues and 5 peripheral blood samples. High reproducibility was observed for the technical replicate repertoires, with mean shared-clone rates approximately 0.92 and correlation coefficients above 0.95. The full study reports these points: Because only the TCR beta chain was sequenced and unpaired alpha chains were not captured, true repertoire diversity is likely underestimated. Because the samples were bulk and unsorted, CD4+ and CD8+ T cell repertoires could not be compared. Pairs of tumor regions showed greater repertoire overlap (mean 36%) than tumor-adjacent pairs (17%) or tumor-blood pairs (around 15%), which is consistent with antigen-driven expansion. Compared with blood, tumors had a significantly larger share of the repertoire taken up by the top 250 clones (p = 0.039). Only five patients were included in the study, and the authors note that the findings should be validated in a larger study.

TRIzol reagent was used to extract blood RNA from unsorted whole blood, while the DNeasy Blood & Tissue kit provided the germline DNA. At the time of sampling, the patients were treatment-naive and had chronic HBV infection. Before surgery, around 4 milliliters of peripheral blood were drawn into K2EDTA tubes. Sequencing input: peripheral blood. The TCR was taken from a man in his forties with primary liver carcinoma and hepatitis B virus infection.

The CDR3 protein is CASSPGFGGSEETQYF. The DNA sequence is as follows: TGTGCCAGCAGCCCGGGTTTCGGGGGCTCGGAGGAGACCCAGTACTTC. The rearrangement combines TRBV13 with TRBJ2-5; the D element might be TRBD1 or TRBD2, as each aligns at 6 bases. V loses 5 bases of germline sequence and J loses 5 bases, and the interval between the two ends is 21 bases. From its cysteine to its phenylalanine, the CDR3 spans 16 amino acids. Only the CDR3 part of the read is kept: 48 bases, read in frame from the first base. The germline V gene (reference sequence) supplies CDR1 PRHDT and CDR2 FYEKMQ.